The rows below give T cell receptor beta chains drawn from one sample of a study of response to subunit inactivated influenza vaccine. From the RT-PCR reads, TCRdb called clonotypes with MiXCR, one entry per CDR3 protein. This table holds about 580,000 distinct CDR3 sequences, around 15% found once. Sequencing used PBMCs from blood, obtained roughly 13 days after vaccination. The origin of the receptors is a man aged 50 or older who received an inactivated influenza vaccine. CDR3s include the opening cysteine and the closing phenylalanine or tryptophan. Each record gives: CDR3 protein, CDR3 DNA, D gene, J gene, clone size, V gene. The D gene is left open where the match is weak. Clone size is not always given. Where it is, it says once, few, many or a class for expanded clones.

CDR3aa: CSASISLNYGYTF; CDR3nt: TGCAGTGCTAGTATCAGTCTTAACTATGGCTACACCTTC; d_gene: NA; j_gene: TRBJ1-2; abundance: few; v_gene: TRBV20-1
CDR3aa: CASSSGLAGDSGTDTQYF; CDR3nt: TGTGCCAGCAGCTCAGGACTAGCGGGGGACTCCGGCACAGATACGCAGTATTTT; d_gene: TRBD2; j_gene: TRBJ2-3; abundance: few; v_gene: TRBV11-1
CDR3aa: CASSRHLNQPQHF; CDR3nt: TGTGCCAGCAGTCGACACCTCAATCAGCCCCAGCATTTT; d_gene: NA; j_gene: TRBJ1-5; abundance: many; v_gene: TRBV12-3/TRBV12-4
CDR3aa: CASSSFGTSTDTQYF; CDR3nt: TGCGCCAGCAGCTCTTTTGGAACTAGCACAGATACGCAGTATTTT; d_gene: NA; j_gene: TRBJ2-3; abundance: many; v_gene: TRBV5-1
CDR3aa: CASSQAGDSYNEQFF; CDR3nt: TGTGCCAGCAGCCAAGCGGGAGATTCCTACAATGAGCAGTTCTTC; d_gene: TRBD2; j_gene: TRBJ2-1; abundance: NA; v_gene: TRBV5-5
CDR3aa: CASSIGQPNTEAFF; CDR3nt: TGTGCCAGTAGTATCGGGCAGCCGAACACTGAAGCTTTCTTT; d_gene: NA; j_gene: TRBJ1-1; abundance: few; v_gene: TRBV19
CDR3aa: CASSQVMGSPLHF; CDR3nt: TGTGCCAGCAGCCAAGTCATGGGGTCACCCCTCCACTTT; d_gene: NA; j_gene: TRBJ1-6; abundance: few; v_gene: TRBV14
CDR3aa: CASSYARVVWADTQYF; CDR3nt: TGTGCCAGCAGTTACGCCCGAGTGGTGTGGGCAGATACGCAGTATTTT; d_gene: NA; j_gene: TRBJ2-3; abundance: NA; v_gene: TRBV6-5
CDR3aa: CASSRTTLLGETQYF; CDR3nt: TGTGCCAGCAGCCGGACTACTCTCCTGGGGGAGACCCAGTACTTC; d_gene: NA; j_gene: TRBJ2-5; abundance: NA; v_gene: TRBV11-2
CDR3aa: CSAPSEHRVYEQYF; CDR3nt: TGCAGTGCTCCCTCCGAGCATCGAGTCTACGAGCAGTACTTC; d_gene: NA; j_gene: TRBJ2-7; abundance: few; v_gene: TRBV20-1
CDR3aa: CASSQGQGLIDTQYF; CDR3nt: TGTGCCAGCAGCCAGGGACAGGGGTTGATAGATACGCAGTATTTT; d_gene: TRBD1; j_gene: TRBJ2-3; abundance: NA; v_gene: TRBV5-5
CDR3aa: CASSYPAMNTGELFF; CDR3nt: TGTGCCAGCAGCTACCCTGCAATGAACACCGGGGAGCTGTTTTTT; d_gene: NA; j_gene: TRBJ2-2; abundance: NA; v_gene: TRBV7-9
CDR3aa: CAISETRNYEQYF; CDR3nt: TGTGCCATCAGTGAGACTAGGAACTACGAGCAGTACTTC; d_gene: NA; j_gene: TRBJ2-7; abundance: many; v_gene: TRBV10-3
CDR3aa: CASTFGGQGHYGYTF; CDR3nt: TGTGCCAGCACTTTCGGAGGACAGGGCCACTATGGCTACACCTTC; d_gene: TRBD1; j_gene: TRBJ1-2; abundance: NA; v_gene: TRBV28
CDR3aa: CASRASGESYNEQFF; CDR3nt: TGCGCCAGCAGGGCTAGCGGGGAGTCCTACAATGAGCAGTTCTTC; d_gene: TRBD2; j_gene: TRBJ2-1; abundance: NA; v_gene: TRBV5-1
CDR3aa: CASSLGGVDGELFF; CDR3nt: TGTGCCAGCAGCTTAGGAGGGGTTGACGGGGAGCTGTTTTTT; d_gene: NA; j_gene: TRBJ2-2; abundance: NA; v_gene: TRBV7-6
CDR3aa: CSANSGRAKDNEQFF; CDR3nt: TGCAGTGCCAATAGCGGGAGGGCAAAAGACAATGAGCAGTTCTTC; d_gene: TRBD2; j_gene: TRBJ2-1; abundance: NA; v_gene: TRBV20-1
CDR3aa: CASSRSDRETQYF; CDR3nt: TGCGCCAGCAGCAGGTCGGACCGGGAGACCCAGTACTTC; d_gene: NA; j_gene: TRBJ2-5; abundance: NA; v_gene: TRBV5-1
CDR3aa: CASSLVAGSYNEQFF; CDR3nt: TGTGCCAGCAGCTTGGTAGCGGGCTCCTACAATGAGCAGTTCTTC; d_gene: TRBD2; j_gene: TRBJ2-1; abundance: many; v_gene: TRBV7-2
CDR3aa: CAISLTGVATEAFF; CDR3nt: TGTGCCATCAGTTTGACAGGGGTGGCCACTGAAGCTTTCTTT; d_gene: TRBD1; j_gene: TRBJ1-1; abundance: NA; v_gene: TRBV10-3
CDR3aa: CASSGDSGYGYTF; CDR3nt: TGTGCCAGCAGCGGGGACAGCGGCTATGGCTACACCTTC; d_gene: TRBD1; j_gene: TRBJ1-2; abundance: few; v_gene: TRBV11-3
CDR3aa: CASRPEAETYEQYF; CDR3nt: TGTGCCAGCAGGCCCGAAGCAGAGACCTACGAGCAGTACTTC; d_gene: NA; j_gene: TRBJ2-7; abundance: few; v_gene: TRBV12-3/TRBV12-4
CDR3aa: CAWSVLGATGTEAFF; CDR3nt: TGTGCCTGGAGTGTATTGGGGGCGACGGGCACTGAAGCTTTCTTT; d_gene: NA; j_gene: TRBJ1-1; abundance: NA; v_gene: TRBV30
CDR3aa: CAMGPGLGSNTGELFF; CDR3nt: TGTGCCATGGGCCCCGGGCTAGGGTCGAACACCGGGGAGCTGTTTTTT; d_gene: NA; j_gene: TRBJ2-2; abundance: once; v_gene: TRBV4-2
CDR3aa: CASRPRNQGGEQFF; CDR3nt: TGTGCCAGCAGGCCTCGAAATCAGGGAGGTGAGCAGTTCTTC; d_gene: NA; j_gene: TRBJ2-1; abundance: NA; v_gene: TRBV6-2/TRBV6-3
CDR3aa: CASSRGWAGGSVKETQYF; CDR3nt: TGCGCCAGCAGCCGCGGCTGGGCAGGGGGGAGTGTAAAAGAGACCCAGTACTTC; d_gene: NA; j_gene: TRBJ2-5; abundance: NA; v_gene: TRBV4-3
CDR3aa: CLVGVGADTQYF; CDR3nt: TGCCTCGTCGGGGTCGGCGCAGATACGCAGTATTTT; d_gene: NA; j_gene: TRBJ2-3; abundance: NA; v_gene: TRBV20-1
CDR3aa: CASSFGQVTQPQHF; CDR3nt: TGTGCCAGCAGCTTCGGACAGGTAACTCAGCCCCAGCATTTT; d_gene: TRBD1; j_gene: TRBJ1-5; abundance: few; v_gene: TRBV7-2
CDR3aa: CASRTGQVPLNEQFF; CDR3nt: TGCGCCAGCAGGACCGGACAGGTGCCTCTCAATGAGCAGTTCTTC; d_gene: TRBD1; j_gene: TRBJ2-1; abundance: once; v_gene: TRBV5-1
CDR3aa: CSAGPYPYGYTF; CDR3nt: TGCAGTGCCGGACCCTATCCCTATGGCTACACCTTC; d_gene: NA; j_gene: TRBJ1-2; abundance: NA; v_gene: TRBV20-1
CDR3aa: CASSSQAPGHEQFF; CDR3nt: TGTGCCAGCAGCTCACAGGCCCCGGGACATGAGCAGTTCTTC; d_gene: NA; j_gene: TRBJ2-1; abundance: few; v_gene: TRBV5-6
CDR3aa: CASSLREVGDLLYGYTF; CDR3nt: TGTGCCAGCAGCCTCCGAGAAGTCGGGGACCTTCTGTATGGCTACACCTTC; d_gene: NA; j_gene: TRBJ1-2; abundance: NA; v_gene: TRBV7-9
CDR3aa: CAWRYSGRTGPYEQYF; CDR3nt: TGTGCCTGGAGATACAGCGGAAGAACAGGGCCCTACGAGCAGTACTTC; d_gene: NA; j_gene: TRBJ2-7; abundance: NA; v_gene: TRBV30
CDR3aa: CASSPTSGDYGYTF; CDR3nt: TGCGCCAGCAGCCCAACTTCAGGGGACTATGGCTACACCTTC; d_gene: NA; j_gene: TRBJ1-2; abundance: few; v_gene: TRBV5-1
CDR3aa: CASSHRTANSPPEQYF; CDR3nt: TGTGCCAGCAGCCACCGGACAGCTAACTCCCCCCCCGAGCAGTACTTC; d_gene: NA; j_gene: TRBJ2-7; abundance: NA; v_gene: TRBV4-2
CDR3aa: CASSLPGQWTSVDEQYF; CDR3nt: TGTGCCAGCAGTTTACCGGGACAGTGGACTAGCGTCGACGAGCAGTACTTC; d_gene: TRBD2; j_gene: TRBJ2-7; abundance: many; v_gene: TRBV5-6
CDR3aa: CSVGTSGRASEQFF; CDR3nt: TGCAGCGTCGGGACTAGCGGGAGGGCCAGTGAGCAGTTCTTC; d_gene: TRBD2; j_gene: TRBJ2-1; abundance: many; v_gene: TRBV29-1